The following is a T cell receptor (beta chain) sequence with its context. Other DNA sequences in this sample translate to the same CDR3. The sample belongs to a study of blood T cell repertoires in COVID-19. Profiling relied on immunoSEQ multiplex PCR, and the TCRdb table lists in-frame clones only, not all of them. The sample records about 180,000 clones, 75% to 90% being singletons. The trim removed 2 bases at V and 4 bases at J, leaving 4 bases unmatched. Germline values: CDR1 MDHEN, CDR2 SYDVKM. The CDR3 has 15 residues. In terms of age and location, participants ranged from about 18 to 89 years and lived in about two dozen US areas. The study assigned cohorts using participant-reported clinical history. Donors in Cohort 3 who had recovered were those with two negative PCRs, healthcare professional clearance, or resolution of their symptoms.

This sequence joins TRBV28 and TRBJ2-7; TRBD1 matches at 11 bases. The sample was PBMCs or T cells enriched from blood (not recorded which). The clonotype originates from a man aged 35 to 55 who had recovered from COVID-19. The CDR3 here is CASSLAGTGGYEQYF. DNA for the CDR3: TGTGCCAGCAGTTTAGCCGGGACAGGGGGGTACGAGCAGTACTTC.